These T cell receptor beta chains were read from a single sample in a study of cytomegalovirus exposure and HLA in healthy donors. The method was immunoSEQ multiplex PCR; TCRdb's version includes in-frame clones alone and lacks a portion of them. Of about 150,000 clones in the sample, around 89% were seen once. Material for sequencing was PBMCs. The receptor source for this set is a man younger than 35 in good health and CMV-seronegative. CDR3s include the opening cysteine and the closing phenylalanine or tryptophan. Each record gives: clone size, D gene, J gene, V gene, CDR3 length, CDR3 protein, CDR3 DNA. A D gene is named only where the DNA matches it firmly. A row's size may be missing; if present it is once, few, many or a size class.

clone_size: .
d_call: TRBD2
j_call: TRBJ2-1
v_call: TRBV12-5
cdr3_length: 15
cdr3_aa: CASGASGSSYNEQFF
cdr3_nt: TGTGCTAGTGGGGCTAGCGGGAGCTCCTACAATGAGCAGTTCTTC

clone_size: .
d_call: .
j_call: TRBJ2-5
v_call: TRBV7-9
cdr3_length: 12
cdr3_aa: CASSPGEETQYF
cdr3_nt: TGTGCCAGCAGCCCAGGGGAAGAGACCCAGTACTTC

clone_size: .
d_call: .
j_call: TRBJ2-4
v_call: TRBV28
cdr3_length: 18
cdr3_aa: CASSFGPLAGVAKNIQYF
cdr3_nt: TGTGCCAGCAGTTTTGGGCCCCTCGCCGGGGTGGCCAAAAACATTCAGTACTTC

clone_size: .
d_call: .
j_call: TRBJ2-2
v_call: TRBV28
cdr3_length: 13
cdr3_aa: CASKQANTGELFF
cdr3_nt: TGTGCCAGCAAACAAGCGAACACCGGGGAGCTGTTTTTT

clone_size: .
d_call: .
j_call: TRBJ2-3
v_call: TRBV2
cdr3_length: 14
cdr3_aa: CASKDQDNPDTQYF
cdr3_nt: TGTGCCAGCAAGGACCAGGACAACCCAGATACGCAGTATTTT

clone_size: once
d_call: TRBD2
j_call: TRBJ2-7
v_call: TRBV5-1
cdr3_length: 15
cdr3_aa: CASSRQTSGSTEQYF
cdr3_nt: TGCGCCAGCAGCCGACAGACTAGCGGGAGTACGGAGCAGTACTTC

clone_size: .
d_call: .
j_call: TRBJ2-7
v_call: TRBV5-1
cdr3_length: 17
cdr3_aa: CASSLALAVGPEGEQYF
cdr3_nt: TGCGCCAGCAGCTTGGCCTTAGCGGTGGGTCCCGAGGGGGAGCAGTACTTC

clone_size: .
d_call: TRBD1
j_call: TRBJ1-3
v_call: TRBV18
cdr3_length: 19
cdr3_aa: CASSSQLMTGRDSGNTIYF
cdr3_nt: TGTGCCAGCTCATCACAATTAATGACAGGGCGGGACTCTGGAAACACCATATATTTT

clone_size: .
d_call: TRBD1
j_call: TRBJ1-1
v_call: TRBV19
cdr3_length: 17
cdr3_aa: CASSAWDRGPSYAEAFF
cdr3_nt: TGTGCCAGTAGTGCGTGGGACAGGGGACCCTCTTACGCTGAAGCTTTCTTT

clone_size: .
d_call: TRBD1
j_call: TRBJ2-7
v_call: TRBV5-1
cdr3_length: 17
cdr3_aa: CASSLGTGRSVSYEQYF
cdr3_nt: TGCGCCAGCAGCCTAGGGACAGGGCGCAGCGTAAGCTACGAGCAGTACTTC

clone_size: .
d_call: TRBD1
j_call: TRBJ1-3
v_call: TRBV4-1
cdr3_length: 18
cdr3_aa: CASSQDRDKGTVGNTIYF
cdr3_nt: TGCGCCAGCAGCCAAGATCGCGATAAGGGGACAGTTGGAAACACCATATATTTT

clone_size: .
d_call: TRBD1
j_call: TRBJ2-5
v_call: TRBV27
cdr3_length: 16
cdr3_aa: CASSSGQWGSMETQYF
cdr3_nt: TGTGCCAGCAGTTCGGGACAGTGGGGTTCTATGGAGACCCAGTACTTC

clone_size: .
d_call: TRBD2
j_call: TRBJ2-5
v_call: TRBV5-6
cdr3_length: 14
cdr3_aa: CASSLWVAGETQYF
cdr3_nt: TGTGCCAGCAGCTTATGGGTAGCGGGGGAGACCCAGTACTTC

clone_size: .
d_call: .
j_call: TRBJ1-3
v_call: TRBV4-1
cdr3_length: 16
cdr3_aa: CASSHIGQQSGNTIYF
cdr3_nt: TGCGCCAGCAGCCATATCGGACAGCAATCTGGAAACACCATATATTTT

clone_size: .
d_call: .
j_call: TRBJ1-2
v_call: TRBV5-1
cdr3_length: 14
cdr3_aa: CASSLGAENYGYTF
cdr3_nt: TGCGCCAGCAGCTTGGGGGCAGAGAACTATGGCTACACCTTC

clone_size: .
d_call: .
j_call: TRBJ2-7
v_call: TRBV19
cdr3_length: 14
cdr3_aa: CASSFSRVSYEQYF
cdr3_nt: TGTGCCAGTAGTTTCTCCAGGGTATCCTACGAGCAGTACTTC

clone_size: .
d_call: TRBD2
j_call: TRBJ2-3
v_call: TRBV6-4
cdr3_length: 13
cdr3_aa: CASSDVAGTTQYF
cdr3_nt: TGTGCCAGCAGTGACGTAGCGGGAACGACGCAGTATTTT

clone_size: .
d_call: .
j_call: TRBJ2-6
v_call: TRBV18
cdr3_length: 14
cdr3_aa: CASYEGAGANVLTF
cdr3_nt: TGTGCCAGCTATGAGGGAGCTGGGGCCAACGTCCTGACTTTC

clone_size: .
d_call: .
j_call: TRBJ2-2
v_call: TRBV2
cdr3_length: 13
cdr3_aa: CASNQGNTGELFF
cdr3_nt: TGTGCCAGCAATCAGGGGAACACCGGGGAGCTGTTTTTT

clone_size: .
d_call: TRBD1
j_call: TRBJ2-7
v_call: TRBV6-6
cdr3_length: 12
cdr3_aa: CASSGTEYEQYF
cdr3_nt: TGTGCCAGCAGCGGGACAGAGTACGAGCAGTACTTC

clone_size: .
d_call: .
j_call: TRBJ1-2
v_call: TRBV6-5
cdr3_length: 12
cdr3_aa: CATGQQNYGYTF
cdr3_nt: TGTGCCACCGGACAGCAAAACTATGGCTACACCTTC

clone_size: .
d_call: .
j_call: TRBJ2-3
v_call: TRBV5-4
cdr3_length: 15
cdr3_aa: CASRTTQISTDTQYF
cdr3_nt: TGTGCCAGCCGGACTACTCAAATAAGCACAGATACGCAGTATTTT

clone_size: .
d_call: .
j_call: TRBJ2-1
v_call: TRBV6-9
cdr3_length: 17
cdr3_aa: CASSYPISRCDYNEQFF
cdr3_nt: TGTGCCAGCAGTTACCCGATCTCTAGATGTGACTACAATGAGCAGTTCTTC

clone_size: .
d_call: .
j_call: TRBJ2-3
v_call: TRBV5-6
cdr3_length: 16
cdr3_aa: CASSSRGGSSTDTQYF
cdr3_nt: TGTGCCAGCAGCAGCAGGGGCGGATCTAGCACAGATACGCAGTATTTT

clone_size: .
d_call: TRBD1
j_call: TRBJ1-1
v_call: TRBV5-1
cdr3_length: 16
cdr3_aa: CASSHRDRGVNTEAFF
cdr3_nt: TGCGCCAGCAGCCACCGGGACAGGGGAGTGAACACTGAAGCTTTCTTT